Listed here are 24 T cell receptor beta chains from one sample, sequenced in a study of OX40 agonist ivuxolimab in advanced cancers. TCRdb's copy holds only in-frame clones and misses some; the assay was immunoSEQ multiplex PCR. In the table there are roughly 67,000 clones, about nine tenths of which are singletons. This sample comprised CD4+ or CD8+ T cells sorted from blood, obtained in a trial of the OX40 agonist ivuxolimab. All receptors come from an adult with an advanced solid tumor such as melanoma, head and neck, liver or kidney cancer.

The chain links TRBV4-2 to TRBJ1-6, with 8 bases lining up with TRBD1. The CDR3 extends over 21 amino acids. CDR1 and CDR2 (germline): LGHNA, YNFKEQ. V shed 3 bases, J shed 0 bases, and the junction held 16 bases outside the gene matches. CDR3 loop: CASSQDPPGTGTSSYNSPLHF. The CDR3 DNA reads TGTGCCAGCAGCCAGGATCCACCCGGGACAGGAACTAGCTCCTATAATTCACCCCTCCACTTT.

This chain links TRBV18 with TRBJ1-4, with a weak D call TRBD1 (6 bases). Germline CDR1 KGHSH, CDR2 LQKENI. Trimming pared 3 bases from V and 8 bases from J, leaving 10 bases between. The CDR3 contains 13 residues. The CDR3 coding sequence is TGTGCCAGCTCACCGGGACAAGGCGAAAAACTGTTTTTT. The encoded protein is CASSPGQGEKLFF.

The rearrangement joins TRBV19 to TRBJ2-7; tentative D call: TRBD2 (6 bases). Trimming left V 9 bases short and J 2 bases short, with 11 bases between. The CDR3 runs 12 residues. Germline loops: CDR1 LNHDA, CDR2 SQIVND (reference sequence). The CDR3 loop is CASQTGAYEQYF. CDR3 DNA sequence: TGTGCCAGCCAGACGGGGGCCTACGAGCAGTACTTC.

This rearrangement joins TRBV25-1 to TRBJ1-4; D unresolved. The ends were cut back, 3 bases at V and 0 bases at J, with 11 bases in the middle. Germline V gene lookup returns CDR1 MGHDK and CDR2 SYGVNS. The CDR3 contains 16 residues. The CDR3 loop is CASSDLGDPTNEKLFF. DNA of the CDR3: TGTGCCAGCAGTGACCTCGGAGATCCAACTAATGAAAAACTGTTTTTT.

The J gene is TRBJ2-7, the V gene TRBV2; the match to TRBD2 covers 9 bases. The CDR3 has 14 amino acids. Trimming took 9 bases from V and 3 from J; bases not matched to a gene: 9. Germline V gene data show CDR1 as SNHLY and CDR2 as FYNNEI. The CDR3 region has the DNA TGTGCCAGGGGGCAGAAGCGGGAGGTCTACGAGCAGTACTTC. This translates into CARGQKREVYEQYF.

The CDR3 is CASTPSISGELFF. The CDR3 DNA reads TGTGCCAGCACTCCCTCTATATCCGGGGAGCTGTTTTTT. V is TRBV28 and J is TRBJ2-2, with unresolved D. The CDR3 extends over 13 amino acids. Germline loops: CDR1 MDHEN, CDR2 SYDVKM. V was pared by 7 bases and J by 6 bases, with 12 bases between.

This chain links TRBV9 with TRBJ1-2; no definite D call. Germline V gives CDR1 SGDLS, CDR2 YYNGEE. Trimming removed 3 bases at V and 4 bases at J, with 10 bases between. The CDR3 covers 13 residues. In nucleotides, the CDR3 is TGTGCCAGCAGCGCCGGAGACACCTATGGCTACACCTTC. This translates into CASSAGDTYGYTF.

The chain has TRBV7-2 and TRBJ2-7; 7 positions agree with TRBD1. The length of the CDR3 is 15 residues. Germline loops: CDR1 SGHTA, CDR2 FQGNSA. V dropped 2 bases and J dropped 5; count of bases not matched to a gene: 9. The CDR3: CASSLRPDRFDEQYF. DNA for the CDR3: TGTGCCAGCAGCTTAAGGCCGGACAGGTTTGACGAGCAGTACTTC.

This clone has just one count. The V gene is TRBV18, the J gene TRBJ1-1; TRBD1 agrees at 8 bases. The V segment lost 5 bases and the J segment 3 bases; nucleotides outside the gene matches: 8. The CDR3 is 15 amino acids. Germline lookup yields CDR1 KGHSH and CDR2 LQKENI. The CDR3 DNA is TGTGCCAGCTCAAGAGACAGGGGATGGGACACTGAAGCTTTCTTT. Amino acid sequence: CASSRDRGWDTEAFF.

The chain uses TRBV19 and TRBJ1-1; possible D gene TRBD1, 5 bases. V shed 9 bases and J shed 1 base, with 9 bases lying between them. CDR3 length: 12 amino acids. Germline-derived CDR1 and CDR2 are LNHDA and SQIVND (reference sequence). This CDR3 reads CASDGGNTEAFF. As DNA, the CDR3 is TGTGCCAGCGATGGGGGGAACACTGAAGCTTTCTTT.

The chain recombines TRBV7-9 with TRBJ2-3; 7 bases line up with TRBD1. This CDR3 has 17 residues. The V segment lost 5 bases and the J segment 2 bases; nucleotides outside the gene matches: 13. The germline V gene encodes CDR1 SEHNR and CDR2 FQNEAQ (reference sequence). CDR3 loop: CASSPPRDRNPTDTQYF. In nucleotides, the CDR3 is TGTGCCAGCAGCCCCCCCCGGGACAGAAACCCCACAGATACGCAGTATTTT.

The chain recombines TRBV19 with TRBJ2-7; D possibly corresponds to TRBD1 (5 bases). The CDR3 contains 15 residues. The V end lost 6 bases, the J end lost 3 bases, and 18 bases lay between the germline ends. CDR1 and CDR2 from the germline V gene are LNHDA and SQIVND (reference sequence). This CDR3 is CASSTLLQDNYEQYF. The CDR3 region has the DNA TGTGCCAGTAGCACCCTTCTACAGGATAACTACGAGCAGTACTTC.

The sample holds one count of this clone. The genes are TRBV4-2 and TRBJ2-5, with 8 bases lining up with TRBD2. V lost 2 bases, J lost 1 base, and 3 bases stayed unmatched. The CDR3 is 15 amino acids. The germline CDR1 and CDR2 sequences are LGHNA and YNFKEQ. CDR3 sequence (DNA): TGTGCCAGCAGCCAATGGACTAGCAGCCAAGAGACCCAGTACTTC. Amino acids: CASSQWTSSQETQYF.

The chain uses TRBV18 and TRBJ2-1, with 10 bases matching TRBD2. CDR3 size: 15 residues. The germline V gene encodes CDR1 KGHSH and CDR2 LQKENI. The junction had 4 bases not matched to a gene; V was cut back by 3 bases and J by 5 bases. The CDR3 coding sequence is TGTGCCAGCTCACCCGGAGCGGGGGGGGACAATGAGCAGTTCTTC. It is translated as CASSPGAGGDNEQFF.

The chain links TRBV21-1 to TRBJ2-4; the table's D gene call, TRBD1, was not cross checked with the DNA. TRBV21-1 is a pseudogene. The CDR3 sequence is 16 residues long. The CDR3 coding sequence is TGTGCCAGCAGCATAAACAGGGAACCAGCCAAAAACATTCAGTACTTC. Its protein is CASSINREPAKNIQYF.

V gene TRBV2 combines with J gene TRBJ1-5, with 9 bases that match TRBD1. The CDR3 contains 17 residues. Trimming cost V 6 bases and J 0 bases; bases outside gene matches: 9. CDR1 is SNHLY and CDR2 is FYNNEI in the germline V gene. CDR3 DNA sequence: TGTGCCAGCAGACAGGGACAGGGACCTTATAGCAATCAGCCCCAGCATTTT. Translated, it gives CASRQGQGPYSNQPQHF.

The genes are TRBV1 and TRBJ1-4. TRBV1 is a pseudogene segment. CDR3 length: 16 amino acids. DNA for the CDR3: TGCACCAGCAGCCTAGGGAGGGGATCAACTAATGAAAAACTGTTTTTT. It codes for CTSSLGRGSTNEKLFF.

This clone has just one count. The gene calls are TRBV7-3 and TRBJ2-5, with D perhaps matching TRBD2 (6 bases). The CDR3 spans 15 residues. The germline V gene has CDR1 SGHTA and CDR2 FQGTGA. The ends were cut back, 1 base at V and 5 bases at J, with 14 bases in the middle. CDR3 in amino acids: CASSLSGVEGETQYF. CDR3 coding DNA: TGTGCCAGCAGCTTAAGCGGGGTCGAGGGGGAGACCCAGTACTTC.

As concerns this clone: At one end, the junction sequence differs from germline, possibly due to a read error. The CDR3 DNA reads as TGCGCCAGCAGCTTACAGGCTGGAGCCAACGTCCTGACTTTC. It yields the protein CASSLQAGANVLTF. The V gene is TRBV5-1, the J gene TRBJ2-6; D perhaps matches TRBD1 (5 bases). The germline V gene has CDR1 SGHRS and CDR2 YFSETQ. The CDR3 covers 14 residues.

The chain combines TRBV5-4 with TRBJ2-1; 10 bases align to TRBD2. This CDR3 spans 15 amino acids. CDR1 and CDR2 from the germline V gene are SGHNT and YYREEE (reference sequence). V lost 1 base and J lost 5; bases outside the gene matches: 3. The CDR3 spells CASSLPSGGNNEQFF. In nucleotides, the CDR3 is TGTGCCAGCAGCTTGCCTAGCGGGGGAAACAATGAGCAGTTCTTC.

This clone occurred once. CDR3 amino acids: CASGRTEQYF. The CDR3 DNA reads as TGTGCCAGCGGACGGACCGAGCAGTACTTC. The chain employs TRBV6-6 and TRBJ2-7, with D unclear. V gave up 8 bases and J gave up 6 bases, with 8 bases separating them. This CDR3 comprises 10 residues. The V gene's germline CDR1 is MNHNY and CDR2 SVGAGI (reference sequence).

The CDR3 coding sequence is TGTGCCAGCACCGAGACGGGGGGACCCTGGAAAAAGGGCTACACCTTC. Encoded protein: CASTETGGPWKKGYTF. The chain is built from TRBV28 and TRBJ1-2, with D possibly being TRBD1 (5 bases). Germline CDR1 is MDHEN and CDR2 is SYDVKM. This CDR3 region has 16 residues. V shed 7 bases and J shed 8 bases, with 26 bases lying between them.

Concerning this clone: Other DNA sequences in this specimen translate into the identical CDR3. The genes are TRBV4-1 and TRBJ2-1; no firm D call. The CDR3 contains 12 residues. Looked up from germline, CDR1 is MGHRA and CDR2 is YSYEKL. Trimming took 4 bases from V and 10 from J, leaving 11 bases between them. The CDR3 DNA reads TGCGCCAGCAGCCCCCATAGTTTGGAGCAGTTCTTC. Residues: CASSPHSLEQFF.

This chain uses TRBV29-1 with TRBJ2-1, with 7 positions matching TRBD2. The trim removed 4 bases at V and 5 bases at J, leaving 5 bases unmatched. Germline V CDR1 and CDR2: SQVTM, ANQGSEA. The CDR3 contains 13 residues. This chain's CDR3 is CSVVPSGDNEQFF. CDR3 bases: TGCAGCGTTGTGCCTAGCGGAGACAATGAGCAGTTCTTC.